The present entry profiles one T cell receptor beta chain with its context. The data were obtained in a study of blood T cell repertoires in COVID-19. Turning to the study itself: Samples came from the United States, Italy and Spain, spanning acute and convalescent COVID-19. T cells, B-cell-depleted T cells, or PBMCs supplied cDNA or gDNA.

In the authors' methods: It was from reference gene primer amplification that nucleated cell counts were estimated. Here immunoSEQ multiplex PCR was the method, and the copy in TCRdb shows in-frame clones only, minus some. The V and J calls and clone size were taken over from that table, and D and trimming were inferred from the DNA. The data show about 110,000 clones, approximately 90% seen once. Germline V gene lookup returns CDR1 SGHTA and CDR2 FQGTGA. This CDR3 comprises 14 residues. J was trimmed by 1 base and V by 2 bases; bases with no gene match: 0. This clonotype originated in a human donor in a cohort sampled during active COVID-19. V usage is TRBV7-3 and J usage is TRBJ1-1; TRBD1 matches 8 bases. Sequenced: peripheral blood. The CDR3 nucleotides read TGTGCCAGCAGCTTACAGGGGGCGAACACTGAAGCTTTCTTT. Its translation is CASSLQGANTEAFF.